The T cell receptor (beta chain) described here comes from a study of Ad26.COV2.S vaccination and SARS-CoV-2 variants. The length of the CDR3 is 14 residues. Germline assignment: CDR1 MGHRA and CDR2 YSYEKL. V shed 3 bases, J shed 1 base, and the junction held 2 bases outside the gene matches. The treatment here: roughly 19 received Ad26.COV2.S at low or high dose, single or two shots; a few received placebo; per-sample allocation not given. Following the first vaccine or placebo injection, samples were taken on day 63. Clones were read by immunoSEQ multiplex PCR, and TCRdb kept only the in-frame ones, dropping some. This repertoire shows hundreds of thousands of clones, around 87% found once; its top ten account for under 4%.

The starting material was peripheral blood, obtained in a trial of Ad26.COV2.S vaccine versus placebo. The chain joins TRBV4-1 to TRBJ1-1; 7 bases fit TRBD1. The TCR originated in a person aged 18-60 years who received the Ad26.COV2.S COVID-19 vaccine or a placebo. The CDR3: CASSQGQSNTEAFF. CDR3 bases: TGCGCCAGCAGCCAGGGACAGTCGAACACTGAAGCTTTCTTT.